This is a list of T cell receptor beta chains from one sample in a study of CD8 T cells in Susac syndrome. TCRdb analysed the immunoSEQ multiplex PCR reads with MiXCR anew, one entry per CDR3 protein. The repertoire holds 170,000 or so distinct CDR3 sequences, with about 94% as singletons. Sequencing was performed on CD4+ T cells from PBMCs. The source is a human donor with Susac syndrome. Each CDR3 is given with its conserved first and last residue. A D gene is named only where the DNA matches it firmly. The size entry is marked missing in some rows and otherwise reads once, few, many or a size class.

>TRBJ2-7|.|TRBV20-1|.
CSASGKVHEQYF
TGCAGTGCTAGCGGGAAGGTCCACGAGCAGTACTTC
>TRBJ1-3|.|TRBV7-8|.
CASSSHPSSGNTIYF
TGTGCCAGCAGCTCACATCCGAGCTCTGGAAACACCATATATTTT
>TRBJ1-2|.|TRBV27|.
CASRTTASNYGYTF
TGTGCCAGCAGAACAACGGCCTCTAACTATGGCTACACCTTC
>TRBJ1-2|.|TRBV27|.
CASSPRAGPAGYTF
TGTGCCAGCAGTCCCAGGGCAGGACCAGCTGGCTACACCTTC
>TRBJ2-5|TRBD1|TRBV20-1|.
CSARDRRKETQYF
TGCAGTGCCCGGGACAGGAGGAAAGAGACCCAGTACTTC
>TRBJ2-7|.|TRBV19|once
CASAEGEDYEQYF
TGTGCCAGTGCCGAGGGGGAAGACTACGAGCAGTACTTC
>TRBJ2-2|.|TRBV5-4|.
CASSLSLTGELFF
TGTGCCAGCAGCTTGTCCTTAACCGGGGAGCTGTTTTTT
>TRBJ2-1|.|TRBV20-1|.
CSAPPGTGSYNEQFF
TGCAGTGCTCCACCCGGGACTGGAAGCTACAATGAGCAGTTCTTC
>TRBJ2-7|.|TRBV15|.
CATSKNPGLRGPRDEQYF
TGTGCCACCAGCAAGAACCCGGGACTCAGGGGACCCAGGGACGAGCAGTACTTC
>TRBJ1-2|.|TRBV9|.
CASSVVSPGAAHYGYTF
TGTGCCAGCAGCGTAGTGTCACCAGGGGCCGCACACTATGGCTACACCTTC
>TRBJ1-2|TRBD1|TRBV20-1|once
CSAGTGGMDGYTF
TGCAGTGCTGGGACAGGGGGCATGGATGGCTACACCTTC
>TRBJ2-2|.|TRBV28|.
CASSLRGGNTGELFF
TGTGCCAGCAGTTTGAGGGGCGGAAACACCGGGGAGCTGTTTTTT
>TRBJ1-2|.|TRBV7-9|.
CASSTPVGGLSGYTF
TGTGCCAGCAGCACTCCGGTGGGTGGGCTCAGTGGCTACACCTTC
>TRBJ2-5|.|TRBV29-1|.
CSHAWEETQYF
TGCAGCCATGCATGGGAAGAGACCCAGTACTTC
>TRBJ2-7|.|TRBV15|.
CATSRGDSSYEQYF
TGTGCCACCAGCAGAGGAGACAGCTCCTACGAGCAGTACTTC
>TRBJ1-3|.|TRBV6-5|.
CASSYDRSSGNTIYF
TGTGCCAGCAGTTACGACAGAAGCTCTGGAAACACCATATATTTT
>TRBJ2-2|.|TRBV30|.
CAWSVLVRGTGELFF
TGTGCCTGGAGTGTACTGGTCAGGGGCACCGGGGAGCTGTTTTTT
>TRBJ2-1|TRBD2|TRBV20-1|once
CSARDFSGGYNEQFF
TGCAGTGCTAGAGACTTTAGCGGGGGCTACAATGAGCAGTTCTTC
>TRBJ1-1|.|TRBV30|.
CACRDSTEAFF
TGTGCCTGTAGAGACTCCACTGAAGCTTTCTTT
>TRBJ1-1|.|TRBV30|.
CAWSVLAANTEAFF
TGTGCCTGGAGTGTACTCGCGGCCAACACTGAAGCTTTCTTT
>TRBJ2-7|.|TRBV7-9|.
CASSFGTASYEQYF
TGTGCCAGCAGCTTCGGGACGGCCTCCTACGAGCAGTACTTC
>TRBJ2-3|TRBD2|TRBV7-8|.
CASSPALSGRATDTQYF
TGTGCCAGCAGCCCCGCCCTTAGCGGGAGGGCCACAGATACGCAGTATTTT
>TRBJ1-5|.|TRBV19|.
CASTDRYSNQPQHF
TGTGCCAGTACCGACAGATATAGCAATCAGCCCCAGCATTTT
>TRBJ2-2|.|TRBV14|.
CASSQSRAGELFF
TGTGCCAGCAGCCAATCAAGGGCCGGGGAGCTGTTTTTT
>TRBJ1-1|.|TRBV7-2|few
CASSLARGNTEAFF
TGTGCCAGCAGCTTAGCCAGGGGGAACACTGAAGCTTTCTTT
>TRBJ2-7|.|TRBV2|.
CASSEVGGYEQYF
TGTGCCAGCAGTGAAGTTGGAGGGTACGAGCAGTACTTC
>TRBJ2-5|.|TRBV13|.
CASSFRTLQETQYF
TGTGCCAGCAGCTTTCGGACCCTTCAAGAGACCCAGTACTTC
>TRBJ2-2|.|TRBV3-1|.
CASSPLTTPGELFF
TGTGCCAGCAGCCCGTTGACTACTCCCGGGGAGCTGTTTTTT
>TRBJ1-4|.|TRBV20-1|.
CSARIGGIGGDEKLFF
TGCAGTGCTAGAATAGGTGGGATCGGGGGGGATGAAAAACTGTTTTTT
>TRBJ2-5|.|TRBV5-1|few
CASSFNRAQYF
TGCGCCAGCAGCTTTAACAGGGCCCAGTACTTC
>TRBJ2-4|.|TRBV5-1|.
CASSLGVADRFGGEKNIQYF
TGCGCCAGCAGCTTGGGAGTGGCGGACAGGTTCGGGGGGGAAAAAAACATTCAGTACTTC
>TRBJ1-1|.|TRBV30|.
CAWNPPGLSEAFF
TGTGCCTGGAATCCACCGGGACTTAGTGAAGCTTTCTTT
>TRBJ2-3|TRBD2|TRBV19|once
CASSTRAGVPDTQYF
TGTGCCAGTAGTACGCGAGCGGGAGTGCCAGATACGCAGTATTTT
>TRBJ1-5|.|TRBV19|.
CASGSRQPQHF
TGTGCCAGCGGGAGTCGCCAGCCCCAGCATTTT
>TRBJ2-2|.|TRBV24-1|.
CATNDRSTGELFF
TGTGCCACCAATGACAGGAGTACCGGGGAGCTGTTTTTT
>TRBJ2-2|.|TRBV11-2|.
CASSFMRSGAAGELFF
TGTGCCAGCAGCTTTATGAGGTCGGGAGCGGCCGGGGAGCTGTTTTTT
>TRBJ2-7|TRBD2|TRBV2|.
CASSPSGSSSYEQYF
TGTGCCAGCAGTCCTAGCGGGTCGAGCTCCTACGAGCAGTACTTC
>TRBJ2-7|.|TRBV4-3|.
CASSQDWATKSYEQYF
TGCGCCAGCAGCCAAGATTGGGCGACAAAGTCCTACGAGCAGTACTTC
>TRBJ2-2|TRBD2|TRBV2|.
CASSLGLAGTGELFF
TGTGCCAGCAGCCTCGGACTAGCCGGGACCGGGGAGCTGTTTTTT
>TRBJ1-3|.|TRBV4-2|.
CASSLEAGNTIYF
TGTGCCTCCTCCTTGGAGGCTGGAAACACCATATATTTT
>TRBJ2-3|TRBD1|TRBV10-3|.
CAISRQGFTDTQYF
TGTGCCATCAGCAGACAGGGCTTCACAGATACGCAGTATTTT
>TRBJ2-2|.|TRBV6-2/TRBV6-3|.
CASSYKGLLNTGELFF
TGTGCCAGCAGTTACAAGGGACTTTTGAACACCGGGGAGCTGTTTTTT
>TRBJ2-6|.|TRBV11-3|.
CASSEGLAGANVLTF
TGTGCCAGCAGCGAGGGACTTGCTGGGGCCAACGTCCTGACTTTC
>TRBJ2-1|.|TRBV6-2/TRBV6-3|.
CASTPKIAAGEQFF
TGTGCCAGCACCCCCAAGATAGCGGCGGGTGAGCAGTTCTTC
>TRBJ2-4|.|TRBV3-1|once
CASSQVGDRAKNIQYF
TGTGCCAGCAGCCAAGTTGGTGACAGAGCCAAAAACATTCAGTACTTC
>TRBJ1-5|.|TRBV5-6|.
CASSIQGALQPQHF
TGTGCCAGCAGTATACAGGGAGCCCTTCAGCCCCAGCATTTT
>TRBJ2-2|.|TRBV19|.
CASNRANTGELFF
TGTGCCAGTAATCGGGCGAACACCGGGGAGCTGTTTTTT
>TRBJ1-1|.|TRBV7-2|.
CASSHPGGEAFF
TGTGCCAGCAGCCACCCGGGGGGTGAAGCTTTCTTT
>TRBJ1-2|TRBD1|TRBV28|.
CASRPADRGYGYTF
TGTGCCAGCAGGCCTGCGGACAGGGGCTATGGCTACACCTTC
>TRBJ1-4|.|TRBV30|.
CAWSPTGTLNEKLFF
TGTGCCTGGAGTCCTACCGGGACCCTTAATGAAAAACTGTTTTTT